Listed here is a single T cell receptor beta chain. These data come from a study of blood T cell repertoires in COVID-19. On the study more broadly: Sites in the United States, Italy and Spain provided acute and convalescent COVID-19 samples. Sources were T cells, B-cell-depleted T cells, or PBMCs; the material itself was cDNA or gDNA.

Original methodology: Counts of nucleated cells, estimated from reference gene primer amplification, were obtained. TCRdb keeps only in-frame clones here, not all; method: immunoSEQ multiplex PCR. Clonal size and the V and J genes are those of that table, whereas D and trimming came from the DNA. The table lists fewer than 15,000 clones, about 75% of them singletons, with over 40% in the top ten. V dropped 2 bases and J dropped 1 base, with 8 bases sitting between them. Germline V gene sequence: CDR1 LGHNT, CDR2 FRNRAP. CDR3 size: 15 residues. Sequenced material: peripheral blood. The receptor was derived from a woman of 80 years or more with acute or convalescent COVID-19. The rearrangement uses TRBV12-5 and TRBJ2-2, with D unresolved. The CDR3 nucleotides read TGTGCTAGTGGTTTGTCGGCAGGGAACACCGGGGAGCTGTTTTTT. This translates into CASGLSAGNTGELFF.